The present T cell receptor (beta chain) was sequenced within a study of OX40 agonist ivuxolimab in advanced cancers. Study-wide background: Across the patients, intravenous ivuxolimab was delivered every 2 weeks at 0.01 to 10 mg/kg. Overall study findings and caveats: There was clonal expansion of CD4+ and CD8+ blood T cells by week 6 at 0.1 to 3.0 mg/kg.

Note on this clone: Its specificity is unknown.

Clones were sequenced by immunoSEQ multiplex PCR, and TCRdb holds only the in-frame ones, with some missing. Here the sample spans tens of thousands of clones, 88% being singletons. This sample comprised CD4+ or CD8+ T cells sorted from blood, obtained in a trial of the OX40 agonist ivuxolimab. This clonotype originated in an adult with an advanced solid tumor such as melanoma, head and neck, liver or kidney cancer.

CDR3 in DNA: TGTGCCAGTAGTATGAGGGGGGGTGGGGATCAGCCCCAGCATTTT. It translates to CASSMRGGGDQPQHF. The rearrangement joins TRBV19 to TRBJ1-5; D is possibly TRBD1 (6 bases). Germline lookup yields CDR1 LNHDA and CDR2 SQIVND (reference sequence). Deletions cut 3 bases from V and 5 bases from J, with 14 bases between. The CDR3 covers 15 residues.